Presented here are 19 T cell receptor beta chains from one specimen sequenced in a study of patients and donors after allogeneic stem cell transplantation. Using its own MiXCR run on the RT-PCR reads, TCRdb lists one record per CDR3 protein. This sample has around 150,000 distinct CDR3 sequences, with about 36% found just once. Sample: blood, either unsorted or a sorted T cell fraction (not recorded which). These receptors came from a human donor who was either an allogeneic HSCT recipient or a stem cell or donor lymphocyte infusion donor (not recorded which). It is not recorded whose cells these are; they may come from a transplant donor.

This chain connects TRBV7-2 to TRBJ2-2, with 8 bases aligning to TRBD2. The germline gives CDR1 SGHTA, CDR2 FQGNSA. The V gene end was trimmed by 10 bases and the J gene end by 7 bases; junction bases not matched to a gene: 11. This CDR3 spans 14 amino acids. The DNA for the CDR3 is TGTGCCAAGGCGGGGGGCGCCCGTGGCGGGGAGCTGTTTTTT. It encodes CAKAGGARGGELFF.

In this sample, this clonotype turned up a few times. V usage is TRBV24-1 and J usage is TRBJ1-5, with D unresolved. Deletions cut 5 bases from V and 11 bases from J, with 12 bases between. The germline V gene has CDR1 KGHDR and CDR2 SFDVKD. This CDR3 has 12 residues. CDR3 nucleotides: TGTGCCACCAGTGTTCCGGGAGGAACCCAGCATTTT. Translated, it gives CATSVPGGTQHF.

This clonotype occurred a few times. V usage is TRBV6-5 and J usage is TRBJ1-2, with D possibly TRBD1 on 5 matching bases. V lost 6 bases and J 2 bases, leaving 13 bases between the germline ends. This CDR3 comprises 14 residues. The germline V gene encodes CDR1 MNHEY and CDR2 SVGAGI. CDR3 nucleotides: TGTGCCAGCAGGGCCCCGGGACGGAACTATGGCTACACCTTC. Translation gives CASRAPGRNYGYTF.

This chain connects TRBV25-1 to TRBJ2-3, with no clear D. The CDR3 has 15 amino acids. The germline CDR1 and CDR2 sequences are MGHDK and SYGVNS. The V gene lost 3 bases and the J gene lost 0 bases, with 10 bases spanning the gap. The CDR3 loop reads CASSEFRLSTDTQYF. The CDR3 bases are TGTGCCAGCAGTGAGTTCAGGCTTAGCACAGATACGCAGTATTTT.

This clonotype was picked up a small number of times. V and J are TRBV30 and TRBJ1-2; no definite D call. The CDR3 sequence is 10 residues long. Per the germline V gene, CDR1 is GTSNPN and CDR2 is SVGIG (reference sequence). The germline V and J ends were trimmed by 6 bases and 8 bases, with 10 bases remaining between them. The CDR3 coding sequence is TGTGCCTGTATCGGACCGGGCTACACCTTC. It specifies CACIGPGYTF.

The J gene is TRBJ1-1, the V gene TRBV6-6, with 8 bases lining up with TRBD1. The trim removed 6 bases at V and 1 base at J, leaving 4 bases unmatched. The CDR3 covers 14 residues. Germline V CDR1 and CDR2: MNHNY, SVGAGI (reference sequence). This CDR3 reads CASREDRANTEAFF. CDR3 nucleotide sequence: TGTGCCAGCAGGGAGGACAGGGCGAACACTGAAGCTTTCTTT.

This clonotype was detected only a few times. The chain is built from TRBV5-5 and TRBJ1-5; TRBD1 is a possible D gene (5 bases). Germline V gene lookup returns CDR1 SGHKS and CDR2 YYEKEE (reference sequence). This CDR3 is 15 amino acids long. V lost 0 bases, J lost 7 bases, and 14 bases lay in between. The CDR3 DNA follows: TGTGCCAGCAGCTTGGCGTGGCAGGGTGGACAGCCCCAGCATTTT. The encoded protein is CASSLAWQGGQPQHF. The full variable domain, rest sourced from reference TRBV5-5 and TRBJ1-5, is DAGVTQSPTHLIKTRGQQVTLRCSPISGHKSVSWYQQVLGQGPQFIFQYYEKEERGRGNFPDRFSARQFPNYSSELNVNALLLGDSALYLCASSLAWQGGQPQHFGDGTRLSIL.

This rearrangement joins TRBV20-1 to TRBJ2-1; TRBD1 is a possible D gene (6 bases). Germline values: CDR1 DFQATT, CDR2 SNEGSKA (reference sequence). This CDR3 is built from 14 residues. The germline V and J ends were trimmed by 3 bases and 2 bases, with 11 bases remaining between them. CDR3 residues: CSASFGQTYNEQFF. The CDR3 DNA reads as TGCAGTGCTAGCTTCGGACAGACCTACAATGAGCAGTTCTTC.

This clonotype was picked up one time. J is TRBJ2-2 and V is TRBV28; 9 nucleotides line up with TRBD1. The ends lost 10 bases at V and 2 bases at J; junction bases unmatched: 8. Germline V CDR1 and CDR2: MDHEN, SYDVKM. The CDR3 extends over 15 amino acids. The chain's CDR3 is CATLQDRGNTGELFF. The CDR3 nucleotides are TGTGCCACCTTACAGGACAGGGGAAACACCGGGGAGCTGTTTTTT.

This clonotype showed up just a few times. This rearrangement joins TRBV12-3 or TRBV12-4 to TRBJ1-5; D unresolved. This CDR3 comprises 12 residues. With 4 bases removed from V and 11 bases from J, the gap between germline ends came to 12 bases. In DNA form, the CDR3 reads TGTGCCAGCAGTTATGTTAGGGATTCCCAGCATTTT. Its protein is CASSYVRDSQHF.

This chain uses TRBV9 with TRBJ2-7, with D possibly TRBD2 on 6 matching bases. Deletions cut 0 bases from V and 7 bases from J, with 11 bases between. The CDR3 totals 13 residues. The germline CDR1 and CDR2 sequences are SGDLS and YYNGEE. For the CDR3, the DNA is TGTGCCAGCAGCGTAGGGGGCGCGGGAGAGCAGTACTTC. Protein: CASSVGGAGEQYF.

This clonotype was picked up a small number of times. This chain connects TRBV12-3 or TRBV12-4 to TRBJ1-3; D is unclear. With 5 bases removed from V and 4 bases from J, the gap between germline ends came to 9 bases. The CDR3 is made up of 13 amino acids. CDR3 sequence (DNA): TGTGCCAGCAGTGGATTTCAAGGAAACACCATATATTTT. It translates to CASSGFQGNTIYF.

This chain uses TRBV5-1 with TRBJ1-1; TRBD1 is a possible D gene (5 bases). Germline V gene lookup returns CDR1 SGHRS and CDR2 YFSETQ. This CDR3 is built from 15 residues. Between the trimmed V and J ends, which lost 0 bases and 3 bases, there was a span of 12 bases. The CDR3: CASSLVAGPYTEAFF. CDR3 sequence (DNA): TGCGCCAGCAGCTTGGTGGCAGGGCCTTACACTGAAGCTTTCTTT.

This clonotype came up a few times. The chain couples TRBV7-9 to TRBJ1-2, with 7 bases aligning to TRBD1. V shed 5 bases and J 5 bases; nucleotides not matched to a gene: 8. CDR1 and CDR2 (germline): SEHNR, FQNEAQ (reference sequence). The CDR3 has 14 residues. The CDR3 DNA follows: TGTGCCAGCAGCGAAGGGACAGATCCTTATGGCTACACCTTC. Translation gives CASSEGTDPYGYTF.

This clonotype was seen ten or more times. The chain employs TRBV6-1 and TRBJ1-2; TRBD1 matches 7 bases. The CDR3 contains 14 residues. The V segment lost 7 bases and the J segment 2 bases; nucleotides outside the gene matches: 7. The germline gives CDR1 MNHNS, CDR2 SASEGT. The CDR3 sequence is CASMWTGSNYGYTF. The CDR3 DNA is TGTGCCAGCATGTGGACAGGCTCAAACTATGGCTACACCTTC.

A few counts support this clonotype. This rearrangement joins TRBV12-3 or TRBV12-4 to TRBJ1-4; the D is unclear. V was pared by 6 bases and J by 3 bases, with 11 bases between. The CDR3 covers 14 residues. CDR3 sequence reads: CASRLREANEKLFF. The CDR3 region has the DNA TGTGCCAGCAGATTGCGGGAGGCTAATGAAAAACTGTTTTTT.

In nucleotides, the CDR3 is TGTGCCAGCAGCCAAGATGGGGCCGCCGGGGAGCTGTTTTTT. This encodes CASSQDGAAGELFF. The V and J genes are TRBV4-2 and TRBJ2-2, with D possibly being TRBD1 (5 bases). Per the germline V gene, CDR1 is LGHNA and CDR2 is YNFKEQ. V gave up 0 bases and J gave up 6 bases, with 8 bases separating them. The CDR3 is 14 residues long.

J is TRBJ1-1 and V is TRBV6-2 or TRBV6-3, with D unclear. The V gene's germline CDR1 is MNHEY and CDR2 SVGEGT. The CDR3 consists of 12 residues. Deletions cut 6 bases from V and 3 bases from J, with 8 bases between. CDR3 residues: CASRSADTEAFF. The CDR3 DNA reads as TGTGCCAGCAGGAGCGCAGACACTGAAGCTTTCTTT.

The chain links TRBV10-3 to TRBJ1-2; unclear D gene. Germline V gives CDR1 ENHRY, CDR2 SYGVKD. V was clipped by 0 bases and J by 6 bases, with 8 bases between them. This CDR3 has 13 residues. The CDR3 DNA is TGTGCCATCAGTGAGTCGGGAGGGAATGGCTACACCTTC. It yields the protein CAISESGGNGYTF.